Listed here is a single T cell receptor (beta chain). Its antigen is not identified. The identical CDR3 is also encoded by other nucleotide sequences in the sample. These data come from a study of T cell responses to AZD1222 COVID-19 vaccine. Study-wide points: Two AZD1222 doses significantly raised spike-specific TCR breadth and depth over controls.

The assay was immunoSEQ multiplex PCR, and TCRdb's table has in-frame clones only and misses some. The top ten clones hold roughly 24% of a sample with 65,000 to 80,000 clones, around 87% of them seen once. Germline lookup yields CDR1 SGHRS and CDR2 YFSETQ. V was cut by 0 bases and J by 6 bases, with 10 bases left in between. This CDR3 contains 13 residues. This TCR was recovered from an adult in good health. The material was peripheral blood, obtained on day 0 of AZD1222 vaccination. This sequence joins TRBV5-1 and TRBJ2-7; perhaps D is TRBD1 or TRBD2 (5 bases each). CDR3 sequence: CASSLEGPLEQYF. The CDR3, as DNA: TGCGCCAGCAGCTTGGAGGGACCCCTCGAGCAGTACTTC.